One sample yielded the 6 T cell receptor beta chains listed below, sequenced in a study of response to subunit inactivated influenza vaccine. Each CDR3 protein is one row after TCRdb ran MiXCR on the RT-PCR reads. The table shows about 480,000 distinct CDR3 sequences, with 25% occurring only once. The specimen comprised CD4+ T cells sorted from PBMCs, sampled 5 days after vaccination. These receptors originate from a man aged 50-60 years who received an inactivated influenza vaccine.

This clonotype was observed a few times. This rearrangement joins TRBV7-7 to TRBJ2-5; TRBD2 might be the D (5 bases). V was clipped by 4 bases and J by 4 bases, with 10 bases between them. Germline-derived CDR1 and CDR2 are SSHAT and FNYEAQ (reference sequence). The CDR3 consists of 13 residues. In DNA form, the CDR3 reads TGTGCCAGCAGCTCTCGGACTCGAGAGACCCAGTACTTC. Encoded protein: CASSSRTRETQYF. The entire variable domain, with the rest obtained from reference TRBV7-7 and TRBJ2-5, is as follows: GAGVSQSPRYKVTKRGQDVTLRCDPISSHATLYWYQQALGQGPEFLTYFNYEAQPDKSGLPSDRFSAERPEGSISTLTIQRTEQRDSAMYRCASSSRTRETQYFGPGTRLLVL.

In nucleotides, the CDR3 is TGTGCCACCAGTGATTCGGGACAGGGGCGGATCTACGAGCAGTACTTC. Amino acids: CATSDSGQGRIYEQYF. The gene calls are TRBV24-1 and TRBJ2-7, with 10 bases that match TRBD1. Unmatched junction bases numbered 6, after V lost 2 bases and J lost 3 bases. The CDR3 covers 16 residues. Germline values: CDR1 KGHDR, CDR2 SFDVKD.

This clonotype was counted only a few times. V and J are TRBV20-1 and TRBJ2-7; D tentatively fits TRBD1 or TRBD2 (6 bases each). Germline V CDR1 and CDR2: DFQATT, SNEGSKA (reference sequence). The CDR3 spans 15 residues. The ends were cut back, 7 bases at V and 2 bases at J, with 21 bases in the middle. CDR3 protein: CSGSQGGLTTYEQYF. The CDR3 region has the DNA TGCAGTGGGTCCCAAGGGGGGCTGACAACCTACGAGCAGTACTTC.

The chain recombines TRBV12-3 or TRBV12-4 with TRBJ2-7; D remains ambiguous. This CDR3 contains 14 residues. V dropped 6 bases and J dropped 2 bases, with 14 bases sitting between them. CDR3 sequence reads: CASSFTAGPYEQYF. In nucleotides, the CDR3 is TGTGCCAGCAGCTTCACGGCAGGTCCCTACGAGCAGTACTTC.

The rearrangement joins TRBV9 to TRBJ2-5; D tentatively fits TRBD1 or TRBD2 (5 bases each). Between the trimmed V and J ends, which lost 1 base and 3 bases, there was a span of 22 bases. Germline-derived CDR1 and CDR2 are SGDLS and YYNGEE. CDR3 length: 18 amino acids. CDR3 DNA: TGTGCCAGCAGCGTACTCGTTCTCTGGGTTGGGGGAGAAGAGACCCAGTACTTC. Residues: CASSVLVLWVGGEETQYF.

V usage is TRBV5-1 and J usage is TRBJ2-2, with 10 bases matching TRBD1. Germline V gene data show CDR1 as SGHRS and CDR2 as YFSETQ. J was trimmed by 2 bases and V by 2 bases; bases with no gene match: 3. CDR3 size: 16 residues. The CDR3 protein is CASSFDRGRNTGELFF. CDR3 nucleotides: TGCGCCAGCAGCTTTGACAGGGGGCGCAACACCGGGGAGCTGTTTTTT.